These T cell receptor beta chains were read from a single sample in a study of cytomegalovirus exposure and HLA in healthy donors. TCRdb's copy holds only in-frame clones and misses some; the assay was immunoSEQ multiplex PCR. The sample holds about 140,000 clones, approximately 71% seen once. The sequenced material came from PBMCs. The receptors were gathered from a man aged 25 to 40 in good health and CMV-seropositive. Each CDR3 is given with its conserved first and last residue. D genes are given only for firm matches. The size of a clone is reported for some rows only, either as once, few or many, or as a class for expanded clones.

TRBD2	TRBV28	TRBJ2-1	-	TGTGCCAGCAGTTCTGCCCGGGAGGGTTTAGATGAGCAGTTCTTC	CASSSAREGLDEQFF
TRBD2	TRBV5-1	TRBJ2-1	-	TGCGCCAGCAGCTTGGGACTAGCGGAAAACAATGAGCAGTTCTTC	CASSLGLAENNEQFF
TRBD2	TRBV2	TRBJ2-5	few	TGTGCCAGCAGCTCCCTAGCGGGAAGGGAGACCCAGTACTTC	CASSSLAGRETQYF
-	TRBV5-4	TRBJ2-7	-	TGTGCCAGCAGCTTGGAACGCGACTTCTACGAGCAGTACTTC	CASSLERDFYEQYF
-	TRBV27	TRBJ1-2	-	TGTGCCAGCAGTTTAGCAGGGAACTATGGCTACACCTTC	CASSLAGNYGYTF
TRBD2	TRBV4-1	TRBJ2-3	-	TGCGCCAGCAGCCAAGATCTCGGGCGGGGGAGTACAGATACGCAGTATTTT	CASSQDLGRGSTDTQYF
-	TRBV7-2	TRBJ2-7	-	TGTGCCAGCAGCTCTCCCCTGAGAATCTACGAGCAGTACTTC	CASSSPLRIYEQYF
-	TRBV10-3	TRBJ1-2	-	TGTGCCAGCAGCCTCGGCAGGGCCAACGATGGCTACACCTTC	CASSLGRANDGYTF
TRBD2	TRBV7-3	TRBJ2-3	-	TGTGCCAGCAGCTCCGGGACTAGCGGGGGAGATACGCAGTATTTT	CASSSGTSGGDTQYF
TRBD2	TRBV28	TRBJ2-7	-	TGTGCCTCACTACGGGGGGGTGAGAGCTACGAGCAGTACTTC	CASLRGGESYEQYF
-	TRBV5-4	TRBJ1-3	-	TGTGCCAGCAGCTTGGGGCAGGGCGGTGTCTCTGGAAACACCATATATTTT	CASSLGQGGVSGNTIYF
-	TRBV7-7	TRBJ1-3	-	TGTGCCAGCAGCAAGACATTCTCTGGAAACACCATATATTTT	CASSKTFSGNTIYF
TRBD2	TRBV10-3	TRBJ2-3	-	TGTGCCATCAGTGAACTAGCGGGTGGCTCAGATACGCAGTATTTT	CAISELAGGSDTQYF
-	TRBV7-6	TRBJ2-1	few	TGTGCCAGCAGCTTAGGGGAGCAGGACCCTAACAATGAGCAGTTCTTC	CASSLGEQDPNNEQFF
-	TRBV2	TRBJ1-4	few	TGTGCCAGCACTCTTAGGGGCCTAGTTGAAAAACTGTTTTTT	CASTLRGLVEKLFF
TRBD1	TRBV4-1	TRBJ1-1	-	TGCGCCAGCAGCCAAGACCTGCCAGGGGGCTGGAACACTGAAGCTTTCTTT	CASSQDLPGGWNTEAFF
TRBD2	TRBV10-2	TRBJ2-1	once	TGCGCCAGCAGTGAGTTCCTAGCGGAACCATTCAATGAGCAGTTCTTC	CASSEFLAEPFNEQFF
TRBD2	TRBV9	TRBJ2-1	-	TGTGCCAGCAGCGTACGGGGCGGGGGGTACAATGAGCAGTTCTTC	CASSVRGGGYNEQFF
-	TRBV28	TRBJ1-5	-	TGTGCCAGCAATCGGCGGGGGGCAAGCAATCAGCCCCAGCATTTT	CASNRRGASNQPQHF
TRBD2	TRBV28	TRBJ2-2	-	TGTGCCAGCAGTTTAAGGACTAGCGTTGTCACCGGGGAGCTGTTTTTT	CASSLRTSVVTGELFF
TRBD1	TRBV19	TRBJ1-1	-	TGTGCCAGTAGTACACAGGGGGGGAACACTGAAGCTTTCTTT	CASSTQGGNTEAFF